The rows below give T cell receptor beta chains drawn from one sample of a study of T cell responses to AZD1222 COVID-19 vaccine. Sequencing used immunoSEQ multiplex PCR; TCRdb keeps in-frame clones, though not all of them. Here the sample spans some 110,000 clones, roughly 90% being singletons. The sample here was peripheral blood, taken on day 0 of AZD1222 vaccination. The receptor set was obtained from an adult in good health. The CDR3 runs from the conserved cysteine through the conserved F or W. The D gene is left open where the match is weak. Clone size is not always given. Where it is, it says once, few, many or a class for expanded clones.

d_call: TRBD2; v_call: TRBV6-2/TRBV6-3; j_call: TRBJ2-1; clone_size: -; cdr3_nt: TGTGCCAGCAGTTTCGCCCTTAGCGGGAGTTTTTTAAATGAGCAGTTCTTC; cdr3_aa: CASSFALSGSFLNEQFF
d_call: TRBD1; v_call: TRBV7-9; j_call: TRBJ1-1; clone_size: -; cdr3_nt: TGTGCCAGCAGCCCAAGGACAGGGGGCTACACTGAAGCTTTCTTT; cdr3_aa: CASSPRTGGYTEAFF
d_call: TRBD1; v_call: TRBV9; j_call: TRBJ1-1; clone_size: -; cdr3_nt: TGTGCCAGCAGCGCCCACAGGGGGGGCACTGAAGCTTTCTTT; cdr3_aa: CASSAHRGGTEAFF
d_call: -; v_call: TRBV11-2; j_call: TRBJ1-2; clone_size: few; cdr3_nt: TGTGCCAGCAGCTTAGTGGACGTAGACGGATACTATGGCTACACCTTC; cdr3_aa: CASSLVDVDGYYGYTF
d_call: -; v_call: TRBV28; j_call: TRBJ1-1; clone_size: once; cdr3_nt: TGTGCCAGCAGTTTCCCAGGGCCGCCCGGGAACACTGAAGCTTTCTTT; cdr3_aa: CASSFPGPPGNTEAFF
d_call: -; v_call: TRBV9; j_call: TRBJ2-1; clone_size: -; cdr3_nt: TGTGCCAGCAGTAACACCGGGACAACCTACAATGAGCAGTTCTTC; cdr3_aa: CASSNTGTTYNEQFF
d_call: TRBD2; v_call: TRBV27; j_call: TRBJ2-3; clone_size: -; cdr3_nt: TGTGCCAGCAGTACGTGGACTAGCGGTAGCACAGATACGCAGTATTTT; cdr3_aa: CASSTWTSGSTDTQYF
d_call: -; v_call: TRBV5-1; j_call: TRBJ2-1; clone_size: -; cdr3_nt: TGCGCCAGCAGCTTGGGACAGAGTTACAATGAGCAGTTCTTC; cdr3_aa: CASSLGQSYNEQFF
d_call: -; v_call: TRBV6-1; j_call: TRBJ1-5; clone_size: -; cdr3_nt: TGTGCCAGCAGTGAAAGCGGGACCAATCAGCCCCAGCATTTT; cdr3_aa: CASSESGTNQPQHF
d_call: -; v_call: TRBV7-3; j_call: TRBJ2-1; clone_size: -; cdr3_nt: TGTGCCAGCAGCTTGATGTCCCGGGACGCTAACAATGAGCAGTTCTTC; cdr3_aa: CASSLMSRDANNEQFF
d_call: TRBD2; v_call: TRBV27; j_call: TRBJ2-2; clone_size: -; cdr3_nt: TGTGCCGCTGGCCTAGCGGGAACCGGGGAGCTGTTTTTT; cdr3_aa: CAAGLAGTGELFF
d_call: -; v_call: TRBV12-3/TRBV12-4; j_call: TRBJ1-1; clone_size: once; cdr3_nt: TGTGCCAGCAGTGTGGACATCAACACTGAAGCTTTCTTT; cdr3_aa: CASSVDINTEAFF
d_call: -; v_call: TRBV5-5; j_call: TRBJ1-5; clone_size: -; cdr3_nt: TGTGCCAGCAGCTTGGGCGGGTATAGCAATCAGCCCCAGCATTTT; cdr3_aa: CASSLGGYSNQPQHF
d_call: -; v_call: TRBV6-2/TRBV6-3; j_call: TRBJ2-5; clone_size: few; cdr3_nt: TGTGCCAGCAGTTCCCTCCGGACCCAGTACTTC; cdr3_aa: CASSSLRTQYF
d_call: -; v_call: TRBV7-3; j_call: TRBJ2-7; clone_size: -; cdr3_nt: TGTGCCAGCAGCCACGGGACTCCGAGCTACGAGCAGTACTTC; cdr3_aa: CASSHGTPSYEQYF
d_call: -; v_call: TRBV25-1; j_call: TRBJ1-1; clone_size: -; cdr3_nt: TGTGCCAGCAGTGAACGTGGAAGAGGCGCTTTCTTT; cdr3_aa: CASSERGRGAFF
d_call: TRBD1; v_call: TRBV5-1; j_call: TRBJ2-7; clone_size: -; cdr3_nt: TGCGCCAGCAGGTACGGACAGGGGCCCTACGAGCAGTACTTC; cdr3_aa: CASRYGQGPYEQYF
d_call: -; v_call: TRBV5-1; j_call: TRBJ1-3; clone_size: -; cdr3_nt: TGCGCCAGCAGCCTGAGGGGATTTGGAAACACCATATATTTT; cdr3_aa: CASSLRGFGNTIYF
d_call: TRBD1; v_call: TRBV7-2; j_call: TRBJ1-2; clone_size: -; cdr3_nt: TGTGCCAGCAGCTCCGCGGACAGGGGGGCCTATGGCTACACCTTC; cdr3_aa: CASSSADRGAYGYTF
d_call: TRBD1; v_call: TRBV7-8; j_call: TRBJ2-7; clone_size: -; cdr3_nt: TGTGCCAGCAGCCGGGACAGATACGAGCAGTACTTC; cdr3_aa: CASSRDRYEQYF
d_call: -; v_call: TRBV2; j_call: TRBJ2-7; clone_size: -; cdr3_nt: TGTGCCAGCAGTGGGGCCTACGAGCAGTACTTC; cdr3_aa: CASSGAYEQYF
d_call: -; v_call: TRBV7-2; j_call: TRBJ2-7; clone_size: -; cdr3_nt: TGTGCCAGCAGTGTAGATTTGGAGCAGTACTTC; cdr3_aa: CASSVDLEQYF
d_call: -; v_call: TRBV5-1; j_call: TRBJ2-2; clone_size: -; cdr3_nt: TGCGCCAGCAGCTTAGGGACACAGAACACCGGGGAGCTGTTTTTT; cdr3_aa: CASSLGTQNTGELFF
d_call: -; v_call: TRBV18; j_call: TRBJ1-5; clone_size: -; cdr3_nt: TGTGCCAGCTCACCAGGAGAAAATCAGCCCCAGCATTTT; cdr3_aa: CASSPGENQPQHF
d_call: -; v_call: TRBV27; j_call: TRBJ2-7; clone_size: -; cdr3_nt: TGTGCCAGCTTCTCCCGGGACTCCTACGAGCAGTACTTC; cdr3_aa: CASFSRDSYEQYF
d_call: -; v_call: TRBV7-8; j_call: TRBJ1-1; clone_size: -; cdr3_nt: TGTGCCAGCAGCTTAGCGGTTCGAGGTCCCACTGAAGCTTTCTTT; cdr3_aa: CASSLAVRGPTEAFF
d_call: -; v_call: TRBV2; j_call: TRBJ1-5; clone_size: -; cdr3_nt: TGTGCCAGCAGTGAAGCGCAGGGTAGCAATCAGCCCCAGCATTTT; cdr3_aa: CASSEAQGSNQPQHF